The clone carrying this T cell receptor beta chain has just one count. Assay used: immunoSEQ multiplex PCR; TCRdb lists only in-frame clones, some missing. This sample has almost 350,000 clones, with approximately 90% found just once. This entry belongs to a study of blood T cell repertoires in COVID-19. This CDR3 is built from 12 residues. The germline gives CDR1 MNHEY, CDR2 SMNVEV (reference sequence). The J segment lost 8 bases and the V segment lost 6 bases, leaving 2 bases of the junction unmatched. This clonotype was obtained from a woman aged 55 to 70 with COVID-19, enrolled during active disease. Sequenced material: peripheral blood. The V call is TRBV27, the J call TRBJ1-4, with 8 nucleotides matching TRBD1. The CDR3 here is CASRGTGEKLFF. Written as DNA, the CDR3 is TGTGCCAGCAGAGGGACAGGCGAAAAACTGTTTTTT.